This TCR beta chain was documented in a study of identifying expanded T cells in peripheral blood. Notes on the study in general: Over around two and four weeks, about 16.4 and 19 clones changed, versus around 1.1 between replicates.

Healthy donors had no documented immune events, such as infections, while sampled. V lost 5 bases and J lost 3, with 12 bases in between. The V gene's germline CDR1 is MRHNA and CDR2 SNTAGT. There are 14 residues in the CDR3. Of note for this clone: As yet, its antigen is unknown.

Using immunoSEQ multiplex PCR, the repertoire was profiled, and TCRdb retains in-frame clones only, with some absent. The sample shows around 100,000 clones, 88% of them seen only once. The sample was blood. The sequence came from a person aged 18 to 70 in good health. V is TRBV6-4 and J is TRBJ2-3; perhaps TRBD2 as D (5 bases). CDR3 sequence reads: CASSSAGRTDTQYF. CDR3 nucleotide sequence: TGTGCCAGCAGTTCGGCGGGCCGAACAGATACGCAGTATTTT.